Sequencing of this TCR beta chain was carried out in a study of blood T cells in healthy people across ages. The CDR3 length is 15 residues. Per the germline V gene, CDR1 is KGHDR and CDR2 is SFDVKD. A word on this clonotype: One junction end does not reproduce the germline sequence, and a read error may be involved.

Then a second PCR, running about 6 to 12 cycles, was carried out with a sample-barcoded 5' primer and a J-beta primer mix. TCRdb redid the calling of the 5' RACE reads with MiXCR, one entry per CDR3 protein. The data contain a few hundred thousand distinct CDR3 sequences, about 27% of them singletons. These records were also assigned to another study, of T cells of mothers and their children. That report notes: Over 8.5 million TCR beta CDR3 reads were obtained from each mother, and roughly 2.9 million from each child.

V usage is TRBV24-1 and J usage is TRBJ2-7; D is perhaps TRBD1 or TRBD2 (5 bases each). The source of this sequence is a boy younger than 10 in good health. The sequenced material came from blood. The CDR3 reads CAASETQGRVAQQYF. CDR3 coding DNA: TGTGCCGCCAGTGAAACCCAGGGACGCGTCGCCCAGCAGTACTTC.